Each of the 8 T cell receptor beta chains below was sequenced from the same sample in a study of cytomegalovirus exposure and HLA in healthy donors. 13 Jbeta primers and 60 Vbeta primers were used for the PCR. The assay was immunoSEQ multiplex PCR, and TCRdb's table has in-frame clones only and misses some. This sample has over 100,000 clones; around three quarters occur once, and the top ten carry 2.5% to 3.5%. Sequencing was performed on PBMCs. All receptors derive from a woman younger than 35 in good health and CMV-seropositive.

This clone was counted a single time. V and J are TRBV4-2 and TRBJ2-4; TRBD2 might be the D (6 bases). Trimming stripped 1 base from V and 7 bases from J, with 23 bases between. Germline-derived CDR1 and CDR2 are LGHNA and YNFKEQ. The CDR3 is 18 residues long. In DNA, the CDR3 is TGTGCCAGCAGCCAAGGGCCCACACTAGCTTACTCCAGTAACATTCAGTACTTC. Translated, it gives CASSQGPTLAYSSNIQYF.

This clone turned up a few times. V is TRBV6-1 and J is TRBJ2-1, with TRBD2 identical over 15 bases. This CDR3 has 15 amino acids. Trimming cost V 8 bases and J 3 bases; bases outside gene matches: 2. Germline V lookup: CDR1 MNHNS, CDR2 SASEGT. The CDR3 sequence is CASGTSGRSYNEQFF. CDR3 nucleotides: TGTGCCAGCGGGACTAGCGGGAGGAGCTACAATGAGCAGTTCTTC.

This sequence joins TRBV4-1 and TRBJ2-4; 10 bases are shared with TRBD1. With V trimmed by 0 bases and J by 9 bases, 8 bases remained unmatched. Germline values: CDR1 MGHRA, CDR2 YSYEKL. The CDR3 loop spans 16 amino acids. The CDR3 is CASSQDPGQGSVIQYF. In nucleotides, the CDR3 is TGCGCCAGCAGCCAAGATCCGGGACAGGGGAGTGTCATTCAGTACTTC.

The chain uses TRBV6-5 and TRBJ2-3; TRBD2 matches 10 bases. The germline V gene encodes CDR1 MNHEY and CDR2 SVGAGI. The V segment lost 6 bases and the J segment 0 bases; nucleotides outside the gene matches: 0. The CDR3 extends over 14 amino acids. The CDR3 loop is CASRLAGSTDTQYF. The CDR3 DNA reads as TGTGCCAGCAGACTAGCGGGGAGCACAGATACGCAGTATTTT.

This clone was picked up a small number of times. The genes are TRBV7-9 and TRBJ2-7; 12 nucleotides line up with TRBD2. The CDR3 is 14 residues long. Germline V lookup: CDR1 SEHNR, CDR2 FQNEAQ (reference sequence). Trimming at V came to 7 bases and at J to 2 bases, leaving 3 bases not matched to a gene. For the CDR3, the DNA is TGTGCCAGCACCCTAGCGGGAGGGCCCTACGAGCAGTACTTC. Protein: CASTLAGGPYEQYF.

The V and J genes are TRBV30 and TRBJ2-1, with D unresolved. The CDR3 totals 11 residues. V was clipped by 1 base and J by 10 bases, with 8 bases between them. Germline CDR1 GTSNPN, CDR2 SVGIG (reference sequence). As DNA, the CDR3 is TGTGCCTGGAGTGGGCGGAGAGAGCAGTTCTTC. It encodes CAWSGRREQFF.

This chain joins TRBV19 and TRBJ2-3; 15 bases agree with TRBD2. J gave up 9 bases and V 3 bases, and 7 bases lay outside the gene matches. CDR3 length: 16 residues. CDR1 LNHDA and CDR2 SQIVND come from the germline V gene (reference sequence). The CDR3 DNA reads as TGTGCCAGTAGTATCCGGACTAGCGGGAGGGTTGACACGCAGTATTTT. It specifies CASSIRTSGRVDTQYF.

The chain combines TRBV7-8 with TRBJ1-4; D may be TRBD1 (5 bases). CDR3 length: 13 residues. V dropped 3 bases and J dropped 4 bases, with 6 bases sitting between them. The V gene's germline CDR1 is SGHVS and CDR2 FQNEAQ. This chain's CDR3 is CASSLQGNEKLFF. The CDR3 bases are TGTGCCAGCAGCTTGCAGGGTAATGAAAAACTGTTTTTT.